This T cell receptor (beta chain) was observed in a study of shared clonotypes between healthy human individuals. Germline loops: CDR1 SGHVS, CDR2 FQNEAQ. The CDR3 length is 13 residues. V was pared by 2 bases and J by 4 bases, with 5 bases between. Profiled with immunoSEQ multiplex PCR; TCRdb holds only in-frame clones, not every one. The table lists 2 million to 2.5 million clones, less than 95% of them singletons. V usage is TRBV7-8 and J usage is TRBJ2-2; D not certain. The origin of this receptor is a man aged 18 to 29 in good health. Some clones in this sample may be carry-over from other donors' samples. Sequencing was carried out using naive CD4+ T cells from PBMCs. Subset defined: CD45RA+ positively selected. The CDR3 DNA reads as TGTGCCAGCAGCTTAACTGTCACCGGGGAGCTGTTTTTT. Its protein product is CASSLTVTGELFF.